The 15 T cell receptor beta chains reported below all come from one sample, sequenced in a study of T cells in Graves' hyperthyroidism and ophthalmopathy. Amplification yielded TCR beta CDR3 regions, with RNA transcripts as the source. The TCR CDR3 was amplified in a first-round RT-PCR using the HTBI primer set. TCRdb used MiXCR to reprocess the multiplex PCR reads, holding one entry per CDR3 protein. The sample lists approximately 700,000 distinct CDR3 sequences, about a sixth occurring once. Input material: blood. The source is a man aged 18 to 29 with Graves' hyperthyroidism.

This clonotype has at least ten counts. The rearrangement links TRBV7-2 to TRBJ2-3; no clear D gene. Looked up from germline, CDR1 is SGHTA and CDR2 is FQGNSA. The CDR3 is 15 residues long. The ends were cut back, 10 bases at V and 4 bases at J, with 21 bases in the middle. The CDR3 DNA is TGTGCCACCACCTTCTGGGGAAGGATTTCAGATACGCAGTATTTT. This codes for CATTFWGRISDTQYF.

This clonotype was found a few times. This chain connects TRBV30 to TRBJ2-7; D unresolved. The CDR3 loop spans 14 amino acids. Germline CDR1 GTSNPN, CDR2 SVGIG (reference sequence). V gave up 0 bases and J gave up 6 bases, with 15 bases separating them. CDR3 nucleotides: TGTGCCTGGAGTGTATCCCTAGTGGCATCCGAGCAGTACTTC. Protein sequence: CAWSVSLVASEQYF.

There are a few counts of this clonotype. The chain joins TRBV19 to TRBJ1-1; 7 nucleotides match TRBD1. Germline CDR1 and CDR2: LNHDA and SQIVND (reference sequence). The CDR3 length is 15 residues. V shed 5 bases and J 0 bases; nucleotides not matched to a gene: 6. As DNA, the CDR3 is TGTGCCAGTAGTCAAGGGGGCTTGATGAACACTGAAGCTTTCTTT. As protein: CASSQGGLMNTEAFF.

The chain has TRBV24-1 and TRBJ2-5; TRBD1 matches 12 bases. Trimming took 4 bases from V and 4 from J; bases not matched to a gene: 3. Germline loops: CDR1 KGHDR, CDR2 SFDVKD. The CDR3 has 15 amino acids. The CDR3 loop is CATSEGQGARETQYF. The DNA for the CDR3 is TGTGCCACCAGTGAGGGACAGGGGGCTCGAGAGACCCAGTACTTC.

In its sample, this clonotype was seen a few times. V gene TRBV20-1 combines with J gene TRBJ1-6; D may be TRBD1 (6 bases). There are 15 residues in the CDR3. Germline values: CDR1 DFQATT, CDR2 SNEGSKA (reference sequence). V was shortened by 0 bases and J by 10 bases, with 16 bases between the two germline ends. The CDR3 loop reads CSARDRRAGESPLHF. The CDR3 region has the DNA TGCAGTGCTAGAGATCGCAGGGCAGGGGAGTCACCCCTCCACTTT.

This clonotype was recorded a few times. This chain connects TRBV29-1 to TRBJ2-3; 7 nucleotides match TRBD2. V shed 3 bases and J 4 bases; nucleotides not matched to a gene: 4. CDR3 size: 13 residues. CDR1 is SQVTM and CDR2 is ANQGSEA in the germline V gene. The chain's CDR3 is CSVEASGPDTQYF. The DNA of the CDR3 is TGCAGCGTTGAGGCTAGCGGCCCAGATACGCAGTATTTT.

In this sample, this clonotype turned up a few times. The V call is TRBV5-5, the J call TRBJ1-5; D perhaps matches TRBD1 (6 bases). The CDR3 loop spans 19 amino acids. Germline V gene lookup returns CDR1 SGHKS and CDR2 YYEKEE (reference sequence). Trimming took 0 bases from V and 0 from J, leaving 19 bases between them. The CDR3 is CASSLGPGRGLGSNQPQHF. The CDR3 nucleotides read TGTGCCAGCAGCTTGGGGCCGGGCAGGGGATTAGGTAGCAATCAGCCCCAGCATTTT.

In this sample, this clonotype turned up many times. This rearrangement joins TRBV27 to TRBJ1-5, with D hard to call. This CDR3 has 15 amino acids. Trimming removed 5 bases from V and 7 bases from J, with 18 bases in between. Germline assignment: CDR1 MNHEY and CDR2 SMNVEV (reference sequence). The CDR3: CASSPWEPPGQPQHF. CDR3 bases: TGTGCCAGCAGTCCGTGGGAGCCGCCGGGGCAGCCCCAGCATTTT.

There are a few counts of this clonotype. The chain carries TRBV29-1 and TRBJ1-3; D perhaps matches TRBD1 (6 bases). Germline V CDR1 and CDR2: SQVTM, ANQGSEA. The length of the CDR3 is 13 residues. Trimming shortened V by 6 bases and J by 0 bases, and 9 bases separated the two germline ends. The DNA for the CDR3 is TGCAGCGTCTGGACAGTCTCTGGAAACACCATATATTTT. Amino acid sequence: CSVWTVSGNTIYF.

This clonotype was counted at least ten times. Its ends do not fully match the called genes, so a read error is possible. This sequence joins TRBV27 and TRBJ2-7, with D perhaps TRBD1 (5 bases). In germline, CDR1 is MNHEY, CDR2 SMNVEV (reference sequence). The CDR3 sequence is 13 residues long. The DNA for the CDR3 is TGTGCCAGCAGTTTCAGGGTCTCCCACGAGCAGTACTTC. It specifies CASSFRVSHEQYF.

The V gene is TRBV9, the J gene TRBJ2-2; a weak D match, TRBD2 (5 bases). Trimming removed 4 bases from V and 4 bases from J, with 11 bases in between. Germline CDR1 and CDR2: SGDLS and YYNGEE. The CDR3 contains 14 residues. As DNA, the CDR3 is TGTGCCAGCAGCCCGCGGGCGGGCACCGGGGAGCTGTTTTTT. Translated, it gives CASSPRAGTGELFF. The full variable domain, with the rest looked up from reference TRBV9 and TRBJ2-2, is DSGVTQTPKHLITATGQRVTLRCSPRSGDLSVYWYQQSLDQGLQFLIQYYNGEERAKGNILERFSAQQFPDLHSELNLSSLELGDSALYFCASSPRAGTGELFFGEGSRLTVL.

The chain combines TRBV19 with TRBJ2-5; perhaps D is TRBD1 or TRBD2 (6 bases each). The CDR3 is made up of 14 amino acids. Germline V gives CDR1 LNHDA, CDR2 SQIVND (reference sequence). Trimming took 7 bases from V and 3 from J, leaving 15 bases between them. The CDR3 protein is CASTPGAGEETQYF. In DNA, the CDR3 is TGTGCCAGTACCCCGGGGGCCGGTGAAGAGACCCAGTACTTC.

Only a few counts were recorded for this clonotype. The chain joins TRBV29-1 to TRBJ1-2; possibly TRBD1 for D (5 bases). Trimming pared 6 bases from V and 2 bases from J, leaving 7 bases between. Germline-derived CDR1 and CDR2 are SQVTM and ANQGSEA. The CDR3 length is 11 residues. The chain's CDR3 is CSVTENYGYTF. The CDR3 DNA follows: TGCAGCGTGACAGAGAACTATGGCTACACCTTC.

This clonotype was counted a few times. The chain has TRBV29-1 and TRBJ1-2, with TRBD1 matching over 7 bases. Germline trimming cut 4 bases from V and 0 bases from J; bases unmatched to any gene: 8. The CDR3 has 15 residues. In germline, CDR1 is SQVTM, CDR2 ANQGSEA. CDR3 coding DNA: TGCAGCGTTGCCCGGGACAGAGCTACTAACTATGGCTACACCTTC. Translation gives CSVARDRATNYGYTF. The full variable domain, in which reference TRBV29-1 and TRBJ1-2 provide the parts outside the CDR3, is SAVISQKPSRDICQRGTSLTIQCQVDSQVTMMFWYRQQPGQSLTLIATANQGSEATYESGFVIDKFPISRPNLTFSTLTVSNMSPEDSSIYLCSVARDRATNYGYTFGSGTRLTVV.

This clonotype showed up many times. The chain joins TRBV5-1 to TRBJ2-3, with 8 bases that match TRBD1. CDR3 length: 15 residues. The germline V gene encodes CDR1 SGHRS and CDR2 YFSETQ. V lost 3 bases and J lost 0; bases outside the gene matches: 3. CDR3 DNA sequence: TGCGCCAGCAGCTCGGACAGGGCCAGCACAGATACGCAGTATTTT. Translated: CASSSDRASTDTQYF.